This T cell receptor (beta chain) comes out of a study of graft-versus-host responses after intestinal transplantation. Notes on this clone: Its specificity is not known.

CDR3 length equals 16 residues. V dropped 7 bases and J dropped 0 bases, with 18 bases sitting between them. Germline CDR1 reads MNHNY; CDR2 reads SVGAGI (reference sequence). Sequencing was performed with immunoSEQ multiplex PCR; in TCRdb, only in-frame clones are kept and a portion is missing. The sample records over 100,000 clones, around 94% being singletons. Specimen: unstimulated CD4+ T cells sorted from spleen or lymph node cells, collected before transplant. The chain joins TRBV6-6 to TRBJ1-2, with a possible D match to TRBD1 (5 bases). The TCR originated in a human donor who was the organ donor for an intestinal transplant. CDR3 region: CASTPWGGWTNYGYTF. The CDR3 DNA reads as TGTGCCAGCACCCCCTGGGGGGGGTGGACTAACTATGGCTACACCTTC.